A single sample gave rise to the 4 T cell receptor beta chains below, sequenced in a study of shared clonotypes between healthy human individuals. TCRdb's table, derived via immunoSEQ multiplex PCR, lists solely in-frame clones and lacks some. The sample lists about 2.2 million clones, approximately 94% occurring once. Cells designated naive CD8 were CD45RO-negative and were positively selected for CCR7, with terminally differentiated effector memory CD45RA+ cells excluded. The sequencing sample was made of naive CD8+ T cells from PBMCs. The receptors come from a man aged 18 to 29 in good health. Some clones in this sample may be carry-over from other donors' samples.

The chain is built from TRBV29-1 and TRBJ2-2, with unresolved D. The CDR3 totals 13 residues. V was pared by 7 bases and J by 4 bases, with 13 bases between. Germline V CDR1 and CDR2: SQVTM, ANQGSEA. The CDR3 DNA follows: TGCAGCGCTCTACTCACACCCACCGGGGAGCTGTTTTTT. Residues: CSALLTPTGELFF.

The V and J genes are TRBV5-6 and TRBJ2-7; D possibly corresponds to TRBD2 (6 bases). The CDR3 covers 16 residues. Germline V CDR1 and CDR2: SGHDT, YYEEEE. The ends were cut back, 1 base at V and 9 bases at J, with 23 bases in the middle. CDR3 sequence reads: CASSLFAGSGLLVQYF. Written as DNA, the CDR3 is TGTGCCAGCAGCTTGTTCGCGGGGTCGGGCCTCCTAGTGCAGTACTTC.

This chain links TRBV30 with TRBJ1-5; D is unclear. Germline V gene lookup returns CDR1 GTSNPN and CDR2 SVGIG (reference sequence). V lost 3 bases and J lost 2, with 11 bases in between. This CDR3 region has 14 residues. CDR3: CAWRPVGGNQPQHF. The CDR3 nucleotides are TGTGCCTGGAGGCCCGTGGGTGGCAATCAGCCCCAGCATTTT.

This chain joins TRBV7-8 and TRBJ1-2; D remains ambiguous. The CDR3 runs to 14 residues. Germline CDR1 and CDR2: SGHVS and FQNEAQ. V lost 1 base, J lost 7 bases, and 13 bases lay in between. CDR3 DNA sequence: TGTGCCAGCAGCTTAGTGGAGCAGGAGGCTGGCTACACCTTC. It yields the protein CASSLVEQEAGYTF.